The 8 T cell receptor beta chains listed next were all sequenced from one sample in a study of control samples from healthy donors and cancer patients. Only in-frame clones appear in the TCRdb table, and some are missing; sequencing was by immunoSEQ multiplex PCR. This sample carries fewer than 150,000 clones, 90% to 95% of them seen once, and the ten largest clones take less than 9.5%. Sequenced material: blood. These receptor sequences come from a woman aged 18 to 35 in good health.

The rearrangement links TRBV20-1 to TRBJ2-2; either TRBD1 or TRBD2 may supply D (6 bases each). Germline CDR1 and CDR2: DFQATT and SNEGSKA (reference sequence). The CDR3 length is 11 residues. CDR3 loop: CSFGGRGELFF. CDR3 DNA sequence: TGCAGCTTCGGGGGCCGCGGGGAGCTGTTTTTT.

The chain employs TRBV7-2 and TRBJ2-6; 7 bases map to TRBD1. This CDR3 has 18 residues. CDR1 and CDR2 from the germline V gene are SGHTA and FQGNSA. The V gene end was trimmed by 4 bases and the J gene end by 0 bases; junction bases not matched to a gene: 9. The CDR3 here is CASSSQTGFGSGANVLTF. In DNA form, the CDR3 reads TGTGCCAGCAGCTCCCAGACAGGGTTTGGCTCTGGGGCCAACGTCCTGACTTTC.

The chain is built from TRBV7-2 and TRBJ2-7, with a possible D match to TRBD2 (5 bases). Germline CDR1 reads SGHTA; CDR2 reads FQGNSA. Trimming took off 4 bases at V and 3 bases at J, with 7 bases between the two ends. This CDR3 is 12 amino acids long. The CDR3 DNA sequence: TGTGCCAGCAGCTACGGGGTCTACGAGCAGTACTTC. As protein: CASSYGVYEQYF.

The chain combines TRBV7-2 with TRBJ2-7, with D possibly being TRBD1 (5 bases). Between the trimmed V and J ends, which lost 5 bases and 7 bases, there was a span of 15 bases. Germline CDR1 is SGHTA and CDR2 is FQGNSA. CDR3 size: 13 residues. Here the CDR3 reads CASSPRASGEQYF. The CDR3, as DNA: TGTGCCAGCAGCCCAAGGGCGTCAGGGGAGCAGTACTTC.

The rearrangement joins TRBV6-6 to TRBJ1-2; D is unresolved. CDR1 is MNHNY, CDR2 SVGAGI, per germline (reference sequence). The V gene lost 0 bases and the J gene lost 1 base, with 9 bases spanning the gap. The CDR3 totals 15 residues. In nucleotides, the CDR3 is TGTGCCAGCAGTTACTCGGGTGGGGATAACTATGGCTACACCTTC. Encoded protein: CASSYSGGDNYGYTF.

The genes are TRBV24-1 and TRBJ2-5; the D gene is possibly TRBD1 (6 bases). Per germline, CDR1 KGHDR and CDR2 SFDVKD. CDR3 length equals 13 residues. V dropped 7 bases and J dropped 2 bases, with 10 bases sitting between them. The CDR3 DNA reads TGTGCCACCAGGGACAGCGCGCAAGAGACCCAGTACTTC. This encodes CATRDSAQETQYF.

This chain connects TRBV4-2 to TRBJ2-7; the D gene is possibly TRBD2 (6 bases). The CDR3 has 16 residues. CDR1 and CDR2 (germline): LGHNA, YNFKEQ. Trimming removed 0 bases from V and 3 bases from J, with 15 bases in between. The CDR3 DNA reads TGTGCCAGCAGCCAAGATCCCCTGGAGGGGATCTACGAGCAGTACTTC. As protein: CASSQDPLEGIYEQYF.

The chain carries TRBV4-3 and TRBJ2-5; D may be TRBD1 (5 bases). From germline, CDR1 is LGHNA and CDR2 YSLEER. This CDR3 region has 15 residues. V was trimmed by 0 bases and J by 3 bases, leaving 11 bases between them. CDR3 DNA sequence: TGCGCCAGCAGCCAAGAAAGGGGCAGGAAAGAGACCCAGTACTTC. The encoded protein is CASSQERGRKETQYF.